The 20 T cell receptor beta chains given below trace back to one sample, sequenced in a study of cytomegalovirus exposure and HLA in healthy donors. The PCR was carried out with 60 Vbeta primers and 13 Jbeta primers. The repertoire was sequenced with immunoSEQ multiplex PCR; TCRdb's copy has only in-frame clones and lacks some. In the table there are about 140,000 clones, around 80% of which are singletons. The specimen was PBMCs. Every receptor here comes from a woman aged 40 to 50 in good health and CMV-seronegative.

The chain recombines TRBV5-6 with TRBJ1-2; D call uncertain. V was shortened by 4 bases and J by 8 bases, with 15 bases between the two germline ends. CDR1 is SGHDT, CDR2 YYEEEE, per germline. This CDR3 has 13 amino acids. The CDR3 sequence: CASSPYLTLGYTF. DNA for the CDR3: TGTGCCAGCAGCCCATATCTGACTCTGGGCTACACCTTC.

This chain links TRBV10-1 with TRBJ2-7; D may be TRBD2 (5 bases). The CDR3 totals 14 residues. Germline-derived CDR1 and CDR2 are WNHNN and SYGVQD (reference sequence). With 7 bases removed from V and 3 bases from J, the gap between germline ends came to 16 bases. As DNA, the CDR3 is TGCGCCAGCACCATGGAGAGGGAAGGCTACGAGCAGTACTTC. Amino acids: CASTMEREGYEQYF.

V and J are TRBV11-3 and TRBJ2-1; 12 nucleotides match TRBD2. The trim removed 0 bases at V and 9 bases at J, leaving 3 bases unmatched. The CDR3 totals 15 residues. The germline V gene encodes CDR1 SGHNT and CDR2 YENEEA. CDR3 in DNA: TGTGCCAGCAGCTTAGATGCTAGCGGGAGGGGTGAGCAGTTCTTC. This sequence encodes CASSLDASGRGEQFF.

The chain links TRBV7-9 to TRBJ1-4; D remains ambiguous. There are 15 residues in the CDR3. Germline V gene data show CDR1 as SEHNR and CDR2 as FQNEAQ (reference sequence). With 4 bases removed from V and 4 bases from J, the gap between germline ends came to 13 bases. CDR3 coding DNA: TGTGCCAGCAGCTGGCCAATTGATCTTAATGAAAAACTGTTTTTT. The encoded protein is CASSWPIDLNEKLFF.

On this clone: The junction does not match germline at one end; this may be a read error. The chain employs TRBV7-9 and TRBJ1-1; weak D call: TRBD1 (6 bases). The CDR3 runs 19 residues. CDR1 and CDR2 from the germline V gene are SEHNR and FQNEAQ (reference sequence). The CDR3 DNA follows: TGTTCCAGCAGCTTAGTAGTCGATACGGCAGGGGCAAAGAACACTGAAGCTTTCTTT. This gives the protein CSSSLVVDTAGAKNTEAFF.

The chain combines TRBV18 with TRBJ2-1, with D unresolved. V lost 3 bases and J 1 base, leaving 13 bases between the germline ends. This CDR3 comprises 16 residues. CDR1 is KGHSH, CDR2 LQKENI, per germline. DNA of the CDR3: TGTGCCAGCTCACCTCAACGGAGCGCTTCCTACAATGAGCAGTTCTTC. Translated, it gives CASSPQRSASYNEQFF.

On this clone: The junction does not match germline at one end; this may be a read error. This rearrangement joins TRBV5-1 to TRBJ2-2, with D possibly matching TRBD2 (5 bases). From germline, CDR1 is SGHRS and CDR2 YFSETQ. The CDR3 is made up of 12 amino acids. CDR3 sequence reads: CASSTGFRGAVF. CDR3 coding DNA: TGCGCCAGCAGTACGGGATTCCGGGGAGCTGTTTTT.

V and J are TRBV5-4 and TRBJ2-5, with 8 bases that match TRBD2. Germline V gives CDR1 SGHNT, CDR2 YYREEE (reference sequence). The CDR3 has 14 residues. V gave up 5 bases and J gave up 3 bases; unmatched junction bases: 6. CDR3 nucleotides: TGTGCCAGCAGTAGTCAACTAGCGGAAGAGACCCAGTACTTC. It translates to CASSSQLAEETQYF. Full variable domain (outside the CDR3, taken from reference TRBV5-4 and TRBJ2-5): ETGVTQSPTHLIKTRGQQVTLRCSSQSGHNTVSWYQQALGQGPQFIFQYYREEENGRGNFPPRFSGLQFPNYSSELNVNALELDDSALYLCASSSQLAEETQYFGPGTRLLVL.

This sequence joins TRBV5-5 and TRBJ1-2; D call uncertain. CDR3 size: 14 residues. With 0 bases removed from V and 0 bases from J, the gap between germline ends came to 6 bases. CDR1 and CDR2 from the germline V gene are SGHKS and YYEKEE (reference sequence). In DNA, the CDR3 is TGTGCCAGCAGCTTGGACAGAGCTAACTATGGCTACACCTTC. This sequence encodes CASSLDRANYGYTF. Filled out from reference TRBV5-5 and TRBJ1-2, the complete variable domain reads DAGVTQSPTHLIKTRGQQVTLRCSPISGHKSVSWYQQVLGQGPQFIFQYYEKEERGRGNFPDRFSARQFPNYSSELNVNALLLGDSALYLCASSLDRANYGYTFGSGTRLTVV.

The chain combines TRBV27 with TRBJ2-7, with 8 bases lining up with TRBD2. Germline V gives CDR1 MNHEY, CDR2 SMNVEV (reference sequence). V lost 6 bases to trimming and J lost 9 bases; unmatched junction nucleotides: 13. The length of the CDR3 is 14 residues. CDR3 region: CASSTGLVVFGQYF. The CDR3 region has the DNA TGTGCCAGCAGCACGGGACTAGTAGTTTTCGGGCAGTACTTC.

The chain couples TRBV7-3 to TRBJ2-7, with 9 nucleotides matching TRBD1. This CDR3 comprises 15 residues. In germline, CDR1 is SGHTA, CDR2 FQGTGA. V lost 5 bases and J lost 2; bases outside the gene matches: 7. The CDR3 region is CASSATGGGTYEQYF. CDR3 DNA sequence: TGTGCCAGCAGCGCCACAGGGGGCGGAACCTACGAGCAGTACTTC.

CDR3 sequence (DNA): TGTGCCTACGGACAGGGTAGCGAGCAGTACTTC. This encodes CAYGQGSEQYF. The V gene is TRBV30, the J gene TRBJ2-7; 8 bases line up with TRBD1. Germline V gene data show CDR1 as GTSNPN and CDR2 as SVGIG (reference sequence). V was pared by 7 bases and J by 6 bases, with 5 bases of the junction left unmatched. The CDR3 sequence is 11 residues long.

This chain connects TRBV19 to TRBJ1-2; the D gene is possibly TRBD1 (6 bases). Germline CDR1 is LNHDA and CDR2 is SQIVND (reference sequence). This CDR3 spans 12 amino acids. V gave up 4 bases and J gave up 7 bases, with 10 bases separating them. The CDR3 loop reads CASSSTGFGYTF. CDR3 DNA sequence: TGTGCCAGTAGTAGTACAGGGTTTGGCTACACCTTC.

CDR3 coding DNA: TGTGCCAGCAGCGTAGTCAGTATTAATGAGCAGTTCTTC. Residues: CASSVVSINEQFF. The J gene is TRBJ2-1, the V gene TRBV9; no clear D gene. The CDR3 loop spans 13 amino acids. Trimming shortened V by 0 bases and J by 7 bases, and 8 bases separated the two germline ends. From germline, CDR1 is SGDLS and CDR2 YYNGEE.

Only a few counts were recorded for this clone. The chain links TRBV9 to TRBJ2-5; the match to TRBD2 covers 7 bases. The germline CDR1 and CDR2 sequences are SGDLS and YYNGEE. Trimming cost V 0 bases and J 5 bases; bases outside gene matches: 4. The CDR3 runs to 14 residues. As DNA, the CDR3 is TGTGCCAGCAGCGTAGTAGGTAGCGGGGAGACCCAGTACTTC. Translating it yields CASSVVGSGETQYF.

The chain couples TRBV5-1 to TRBJ2-2; 7 nucleotides match TRBD2. Per the germline V gene, CDR1 is SGHRS and CDR2 is YFSETQ. The CDR3 runs 16 residues. V shed 3 bases, J shed 7 bases, and the junction held 12 bases outside the gene matches. The CDR3 nucleotides are TGCGCCAGCAGCTGGGAGTGGCGGGAGCTTAGCGGGGAGCTGTTTTTT. It encodes CASSWEWRELSGELFF.

The chain carries TRBV6-1 and TRBJ2-5; 8 bases agree with TRBD2. Judging by the DNA end, TRBJ2-7 fits better; the J call may be wrong. CDR3 length equals 13 residues. Germline lookup yields CDR1 MNHNS and CDR2 SASEGT. For the CDR3, the DNA is TGTGCCACTACCCGGGGGGGTAGGAACGAGCAGTACTTC. Translating it yields CATTRGGRNEQYF.

This clone was seen a single time. The J gene is TRBJ1-1, the V gene TRBV9; D possibly corresponds to TRBD1 (5 bases). CDR3 length: 13 amino acids. Germline V gene sequence: CDR1 SGDLS, CDR2 YYNGEE. With 2 bases removed from V and 3 bases from J, the gap between germline ends came to 8 bases. The CDR3 DNA sequence: TGTGCCAGCAGCGTTACAGGTTACACTGAAGCTTTCTTT. Amino acid sequence: CASSVTGYTEAFF.

V gene TRBV15 combines with J gene TRBJ1-5; the D is unclear. This CDR3 has 14 residues. CDR1 is LNHNV, CDR2 YYDKDF, per germline (reference sequence). V was cut by 5 bases and J by 1 base, with 9 bases left in between. The DNA for the CDR3 is TGTGCCACCAGCGTACCACGGAGCAATCAGCCCCAGCATTTT. Protein sequence: CATSVPRSNQPQHF.

The table lists this clone with a count of one. The genes are TRBV6-1 and TRBJ2-5, with 10 nucleotides matching TRBD1. The end of the DNA fits TRBJ2-7 better, so the J call may be wrong. The CDR3 has 19 amino acids. Germline-derived CDR1 and CDR2 are MNHNS and SASEGT. CDR3 coding DNA: TGTGCCAGCAGTGCTACCGGGACAGGGGTGAATAGCGGGATCTACGAGCAGTACTTC. It codes for CASSATGTGVNSGIYEQYF.